The 22 T cell receptor beta chains reported below all come from one sample, sequenced in a study of pediatric ulcerative colitis (dated by TCRdb to about 2019). Library creation used the immunoSEQ multiplex PCR assay. The immuneACCESS repertoire file appears here via TCRdb, limited to in-frame rearrangements. These files lack a portion of the clones; in checked studies, under half of the deficit traces to unresolved V genes, and the cause of the others is not known. The sample table records approximately 60,000 clones; about nine tenths of these occur just once. The ten largest clones add up to nearly 3.5% of the sample. The sample consisted of blood. These receptors came from a boy aged 10-17 years with severe ulcerative colitis.

CDR3 amino acids: CASSLVGLAEQFF. CDR3 bases: TGTGCCAGCAGCTTAGTGGGACTAGCGGAGCAGTTCTTC. The V gene is TRBV7-9, the J gene TRBJ2-1; 10 bases fit TRBD2. Unmatched junction bases numbered 1, after V lost 1 base and J lost 10 bases. CDR3 length: 13 amino acids. Looked up from germline, CDR1 is SEHNR and CDR2 is FQNEAQ (reference sequence).

The chain couples TRBV5-1 to TRBJ1-2, with D unclear. Germline V gene data show CDR1 as SGHRS and CDR2 as YFSETQ. This CDR3 comprises 16 residues. Trimming shortened V by 3 bases and J by 1 base, and 16 bases separated the two germline ends. The CDR3 nucleotides read TGCGCCAGCAGCTCCCTCGACGGCACAGATAACTATGGCTACACCTTC. It specifies CASSSLDGTDNYGYTF.

CDR3 nucleotide sequence: TGTGCCAGCAGTTCGACGGACAGTCCCAACACTGAAGCTTTCTTT. Translation gives CASSSTDSPNTEAFF. V and J are TRBV13 and TRBJ1-1; TRBD1 might be the D (6 bases). Trimming took 6 bases from V and 2 from J, leaving 16 bases between them. The CDR3 length is 15 residues. Germline-derived CDR1 and CDR2 are PRHDT and FYEKMQ (reference sequence). Based on the CDR3 plus reference TRBV13 and TRBJ1-1, the full variable domain is AAGVIQSPRHLIKEKRETATLKCYPIPRHDTVYWYQQGPGQDPQFLISFYEKMQSDKGSIPDRFSAQQFSDYHSELNMSSLELGDSALYFCASSSTDSPNTEAFFGQGTRLTVV.

J is TRBJ1-2 and V is TRBV27; 8 bases are a match to TRBD1. Per germline, CDR1 MNHEY and CDR2 SMNVEV (reference sequence). The CDR3 sequence is 14 residues long. After removal of 2 bases from V and 7 bases from J, the junction contained 6 bases not matched to a gene. CDR3 in amino acids: CASSLQGAHGGYTF. CDR3 nucleotides: TGTGCCAGCAGTTTACAGGGGGCGCATGGTGGCTACACCTTC.

The chain recombines TRBV5-4 with TRBJ2-2; D ambiguous. The germline CDR1 and CDR2 sequences are SGHNT and YYREEE (reference sequence). This CDR3 is 13 amino acids long. Trimming removed 3 bases at V and 4 bases at J, with 7 bases between. The CDR3 DNA is TGTGCCAGCAGCTCAGTCGGCACCGGGGAGCTGTTTTTT. It specifies CASSSVGTGELFF.

The V call is TRBV27, the J call TRBJ1-1; 7 positions match TRBD1. This CDR3 is built from 15 residues. J was trimmed by 0 bases and V by 4 bases; bases with no gene match: 5. CDR1 is MNHEY and CDR2 is SMNVEV in the germline V gene (reference sequence). As DNA, the CDR3 is TGTGCCAGCAGTTCCCTGGACAGGCTGAACACTGAAGCTTTCTTT. It encodes CASSSLDRLNTEAFF.

The chain combines TRBV11-2 with TRBJ2-5, with 9 positions matching TRBD2. Trimming cost V 4 bases and J 3 bases; bases outside gene matches: 9. Germline CDR1 and CDR2: SGHAT and FQNNGV. The CDR3 consists of 16 residues. The CDR3 reads CASSSNPRTSEETQYF. DNA for the CDR3: TGTGCCAGCAGCTCGAACCCACGGACTAGCGAAGAGACCCAGTACTTC. Variable domain in full (rest from reference TRBV11-2 and TRBJ2-5): EAGVAQSPRYKIIEKRQSVAFWCNPISGHATLYWYQQILGQGPKLLIQFQNNGVVDDSQLPKDRFSAERLKGVDSTLKIQPAKLEDSAVYLCASSSNPRTSEETQYFGPGTRLLVL.

This clone was detected a few times. CDR3: CASAEVFGEQYF. CDR3 bases: TGTGCTTCAGCCGAGGTGTTTGGCGAGCAGTACTTC. This chain links TRBV27 with TRBJ2-7, with D unresolved. Germline-derived CDR1 and CDR2 are MNHEY and SMNVEV (reference sequence). CDR3 length: 12 amino acids.

V usage is TRBV6-5 and J usage is TRBJ2-7, with 9 bases aligning to TRBD1. In germline, CDR1 is MNHEY, CDR2 SVGAGI. CDR3 length equals 15 residues. V lost 4 bases and J lost 3; bases outside the gene matches: 7. The CDR3 DNA sequence: TGTGCCAGCAGTTCCCAGGACAGGGGATTCTACGAGCAGTACTTC. Translated: CASSSQDRGFYEQYF.

This rearrangement joins TRBV6-4 to TRBJ1-3; D unresolved. Germline CDR1 and CDR2: MRHNA and SNTAGT. V was cut by 6 bases and J by 4 bases, with 10 bases left in between. The CDR3 is made up of 13 amino acids. In DNA, the CDR3 is TGTGCCAGCAGACTCCGCCGCGGAAACACCATATATTTT. It is translated as CASRLRRGNTIYF.

The chain has TRBV11-3 and TRBJ1-1, with D uncertain. V was cut by 0 bases and J by 0 bases, with 8 bases left in between. The CDR3 runs 15 residues. CDR1 is SGHNT and CDR2 is YENEEA in the germline V gene. CDR3 residues: CASSLDADLNTEAFF. CDR3 DNA sequence: TGTGCCAGCAGCTTAGATGCGGATCTGAACACTGAAGCTTTCTTT.

The V gene is TRBV11-2, the J gene TRBJ2-1; D not resolved. V was pared by 1 base and J by 4 bases, with 17 bases between. Germline CDR1 and CDR2: SGHAT and FQNNGV. The CDR3 is 17 amino acids. CDR3 region: CASSLASVPSPYNEQFF. In nucleotides, the CDR3 is TGTGCCAGCAGCTTAGCGTCGGTCCCCTCCCCATACAATGAGCAGTTCTTC.

The rearrangement joins TRBV27 to TRBJ1-1; D is ambiguous. The CDR3 covers 10 residues. In germline, CDR1 is MNHEY, CDR2 SMNVEV (reference sequence). Trimming left V 9 bases short and J 8 bases short, with 10 bases between. Here the CDR3 reads CASGSSEAFF. CDR3 in DNA: TGTGCCAGTGGGTCATCGGAAGCTTTCTTT.

The V and J genes are TRBV7-9 and TRBJ2-1; 10 bases are shared with TRBD1. J lost 4 bases, V lost 5 bases, and 5 bases had no gene match. Germline V gene lookup returns CDR1 SEHNR and CDR2 FQNEAQ (reference sequence). This CDR3 region has 15 residues. The CDR3 nucleotides read TGTGCCAGCAGCGCGCGGGACAGGGGTTACAATGAGCAGTTCTTC. Translation: CASSARDRGYNEQFF.

V is TRBV4-1 and J is TRBJ2-1; D call uncertain. Trimming left V 1 base short and J 6 bases short, with 7 bases between. The CDR3 runs 13 residues. The V gene's germline CDR1 is MGHRA and CDR2 YSYEKL. CDR3 in amino acids: CASSQGVSNEQFF. DNA for the CDR3: TGCGCCAGCAGCCAAGGGGTCTCCAATGAGCAGTTCTTC.

The chain employs TRBV15 and TRBJ1-6; D is perhaps TRBD1 (5 bases). The CDR3 sequence is 13 residues long. Trimming removed 5 bases from V and 9 bases from J, with 11 bases in between. The germline gives CDR1 LNHNV, CDR2 YYDKDF (reference sequence). CDR3: CATSFQGSSPLHF. The CDR3, as DNA: TGTGCCACCAGCTTCCAGGGTAGTTCACCCCTCCACTTT.

The chain carries TRBV18 and TRBJ1-1; D is perhaps TRBD1 (6 bases). Trimming shortened V by 3 bases and J by 6 bases, and 8 bases separated the two germline ends. CDR1 and CDR2 (germline): KGHSH, LQKENI. CDR3 length: 12 residues. DNA for the CDR3: TGTGCCAGCTCACCTGGACAGCCTGAAGCTTTCTTT. It yields the protein CASSPGQPEAFF.

The chain links TRBV18 to TRBJ2-1; 7 bases match TRBD2. The CDR3 runs 14 residues. CDR1 and CDR2 (germline): KGHSH, LQKENI. The ends lost 3 bases at V and 2 bases at J; junction bases unmatched: 1. The CDR3 spells CASSPSGAYNEQFF. Here the CDR3 DNA reads TGTGCCAGCTCACCGAGCGGGGCCTACAATGAGCAGTTCTTC.

The CDR3, as DNA: TGTGCCAGCAGTGCCGTCAGGAGCTCTGGAAACACCATATATTTT. It translates to CASSAVRSSGNTIYF. The genes are TRBV6-1 and TRBJ1-3; D remains ambiguous. The V gene lost 4 bases and the J gene lost 0 bases, with 10 bases spanning the gap. Germline CDR1 reads MNHNS; CDR2 reads SASEGT. CDR3 length: 15 amino acids.

The chain couples TRBV7-8 to TRBJ2-1, with D unresolved. Germline CDR1 and CDR2: SGHVS and FQNEAQ. The CDR3 totals 9 residues. Deletions cut 6 bases from V and 8 bases from J, with 2 bases between. For the CDR3, the DNA is TGTGCCAGCAGTGATGAGCAGTTCTTC. This encodes CASSDEQFF.

This rearrangement joins TRBV11-2 to TRBJ2-7, with D perhaps given as TRBD1 or TRBD2 (6 bases each). Per germline, CDR1 SGHAT and CDR2 FQNNGV. This CDR3 is 15 amino acids long. The ends were cut back, 5 bases at V and 0 bases at J, with 14 bases in the middle. The CDR3 nucleotides are TGTGCCAGCAGCCTACTCGGGGGCGCCTCCTACGAGCAGTACTTC. This codes for CASSLLGGASYEQYF.

This rearrangement joins TRBV5-1 to TRBJ1-5, with D possibly matching TRBD1 (6 bases). Germline V gives CDR1 SGHRS, CDR2 YFSETQ. The CDR3 consists of 14 residues. Between the trimmed V and J ends, which lost 4 bases and 3 bases, there was a span of 11 bases. The chain's CDR3 is CASSPDSYNQPQHF. The CDR3 DNA follows: TGCGCCAGCAGCCCGGACAGCTACAATCAGCCCCAGCATTTT.